What follows is one TCR beta chain and its context. Trimming took 0 bases from V and 0 from J, leaving 10 bases between them. Germline V lookup: CDR1 SGHNT, CDR2 YYREEE (reference sequence). The CDR3 sequence is 16 residues long. Original methodology: Estimated nucleated cell counts came from reference gene primer amplification. Data came from immunoSEQ multiplex PCR; TCRdb stores just in-frame clones and leaves some out. V, J and clone size reflect that table, while D and trimming were determined from the DNA. The sample yields 140,000 to 150,000 clones, roughly 84% seen once. The data originate from a study of blood T cell repertoires in COVID-19.

The sequencing input was peripheral blood. The chain links TRBV5-4 to TRBJ2-1; D is unresolved. The TCR originated in a human donor in a cohort sampled during active COVID-19. The CDR3 DNA reads TGTGCCAGCAGCTTGGTACTTTCGAGCTCCTACAATGAGCAGTTCTTC. Its protein is CASSLVLSSSYNEQFF. The whole variable domain, remainder taken from reference TRBV5-4 and TRBJ2-1, is ETGVTQSPTHLIKTRGQQVTLRCSSQSGHNTVSWYQQALGQGPQFIFQYYREEENGRGNFPPRFSGLQFPNYSSELNVNALELDDSALYLCASSLVLSSSYNEQFFGPGTRLTVL.